This T cell receptor beta chain was documented in a study of blood T cell dynamics during melanoma immunotherapy. Whole-study context: Metastatic melanoma patients received first-line pembrolizumab or nivolumab plus ipilimumab. Overall study results and limits: Disease-control patients' PBMC repertoires became either more clonal or more diverse at W3.

Worth noting for this clone: Its antigen remains unknown.

The sample's time point: week 3, after first cycle of checkpoint inhibitor. Clones were read by immunoSEQ multiplex PCR, and TCRdb kept only the in-frame ones, dropping some. Of more than 9,000 clones in the sample, 87% were seen once. Trimming pared 3 bases from V and 4 bases from J, leaving 16 bases between. Germline values: CDR1 MGHRA, CDR2 YSYEKL. This CDR3 comprises 15 residues. The source of this sequence is a human donor with melanoma. The input for sequencing was blood, taken from a patient treated with checkpoint blockade. The genes are TRBV4-1 and TRBJ2-7; no definite D call. CDR3 protein: CASSHPSRGTYEQYF. In DNA, the CDR3 is TGCGCCAGCAGCCATCCATCTCGAGGTACGTACGAGCAGTACTTC.